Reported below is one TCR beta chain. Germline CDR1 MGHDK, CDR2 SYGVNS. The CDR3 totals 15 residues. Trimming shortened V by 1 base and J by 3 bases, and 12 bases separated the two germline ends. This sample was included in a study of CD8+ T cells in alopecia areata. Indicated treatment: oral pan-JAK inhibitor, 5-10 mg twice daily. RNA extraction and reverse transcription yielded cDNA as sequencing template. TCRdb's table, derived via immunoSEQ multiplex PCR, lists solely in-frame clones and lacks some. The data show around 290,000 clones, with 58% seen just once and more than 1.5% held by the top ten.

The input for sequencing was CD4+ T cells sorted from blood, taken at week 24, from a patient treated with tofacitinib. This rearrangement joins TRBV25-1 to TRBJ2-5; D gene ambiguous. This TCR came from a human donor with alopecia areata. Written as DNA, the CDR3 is TGTGCCAGCAGTGAATCGTGGTCATTCGAAGAGACCCAGTACTTC. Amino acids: CASSESWSFEETQYF.